These 18 T cell receptor beta chains were all obtained from the same sample, sequenced in a study of shared clonotypes between healthy human individuals. Profiling relied on immunoSEQ multiplex PCR, and the TCRdb table lists in-frame clones only, not all of them. The profile shows some 1.5 million clones, roughly 96% of them singletons. Sequenced: naive CD4+ T cells sorted from blood. Subset described: CD45RA+ positively selected. These receptors all stem from a man aged 25-45 years in good health.

The rearrangement joins TRBV10-3 to TRBJ1-5; possibly TRBD1 for D (5 bases). This CDR3 contains 12 residues. The V and J ends lost 3 bases and 9 bases respectively, with 9 bases between them. In germline, CDR1 is ENHRY, CDR2 SYGVKD. The CDR3 coding sequence is TGTGCCATCAGTGATCCCGGGACGCCCCAGCATTTT. Its translation: CAISDPGTPQHF.

The chain links TRBV19 to TRBJ2-1; D is ambiguous. Trimming took 6 bases from V and 0 from J, leaving 9 bases between them. CDR1 and CDR2 (germline): LNHDA, SQIVND (reference sequence). This CDR3 comprises 14 residues. As DNA, the CDR3 is TGTGCCAGTAGCAGCATTTACTCCTACAATGAGCAGTTCTTC. Residues: CASSSIYSYNEQFF.

CDR3 nucleotide sequence: TGTGCCAGCAGCGCTCTAGCGGGAGATCGGGAGCAGTTCTTC. Residues: CASSALAGDREQFF. The gene calls are TRBV9 and TRBJ2-1, with 10 bases that match TRBD2. Germline V gene sequence: CDR1 SGDLS, CDR2 YYNGEE. The V segment lost 3 bases and the J segment 10 bases; nucleotides outside the gene matches: 7. The CDR3 sequence is 14 residues long.

CDR3 protein: CASSTIAGGPATQYF. Here the CDR3 DNA reads TGTGCCAGCAGTACAATAGCGGGAGGGCCGGCGACCCAGTACTTC. The V and J genes are TRBV27 and TRBJ2-5; TRBD2 matches at 11 bases. The CDR3 runs to 15 residues. Trimming at V came to 5 bases and at J to 7 bases, leaving 9 bases not matched to a gene. CDR1 and CDR2 from the germline V gene are MNHEY and SMNVEV (reference sequence).

The chain employs TRBV11-2 and TRBJ2-5; 7 bases line up with TRBD2. V lost 3 bases to trimming and J lost 5 bases; unmatched junction nucleotides: 6. Germline V gene lookup returns CDR1 SGHAT and CDR2 FQNNGV. This CDR3 spans 14 amino acids. CDR3 loop: CASSFGRARETQYF. CDR3 nucleotide sequence: TGTGCCAGCAGCTTTGGGAGGGCGCGGGAGACCCAGTACTTC.

This chain joins TRBV7-2 and TRBJ2-3, with D unclear. The ends were cut back, 5 bases at V and 8 bases at J, with 11 bases in the middle. This CDR3 spans 12 amino acids. Germline V gene data show CDR1 as SGHTA and CDR2 as FQGNSA. As DNA, the CDR3 is TGTGCCAGCAGCAAGACTCCAGGTACGCAGTATTTT. Protein: CASSKTPGTQYF.

This clone has only one observation. The chain has TRBV18 and TRBJ2-6; D is perhaps TRBD1 (5 bases). Germline CDR1 reads KGHSH; CDR2 reads LQKENI. This CDR3 contains 17 residues. The germline V and J ends were trimmed by 1 base and 3 bases, with 13 bases remaining between them. The CDR3 DNA follows: TGTGCCAGCTCACCACAGGGGCATTTTGATGGGGCCAACGTCCTGACTTTC. Encoded protein: CASSPQGHFDGANVLTF.

Concerning this clone itself: One end of the junction varies from germline; a read error may be responsible. This sequence joins TRBV2 and TRBJ2-7; perhaps TRBD2 as D (6 bases). Per the germline V gene, CDR1 is SNHLY and CDR2 is FYNNEI. The CDR3 sequence is 14 residues long. CDR3 bases: TGTGCCAGCAGGGAAGCGGGTTCGTCCTACGAGCAGTACTTC. It translates to CASREAGSSYEQYF.

This rearrangement joins TRBV5-1 to TRBJ2-1; maybe TRBD2 (5 bases). Trimming shortened V by 2 bases and J by 3 bases, and 12 bases separated the two germline ends. The CDR3 has 15 residues. Germline V gene lookup returns CDR1 SGHRS and CDR2 YFSETQ. The CDR3 spells CASSFQGDYYNEQFF. Written as DNA, the CDR3 is TGCGCCAGCAGCTTTCAAGGAGACTACTACAATGAGCAGTTCTTC.

V is TRBV5-4 and J is TRBJ2-7; 9 nucleotides agree with TRBD2. Per germline, CDR1 SGHNT and CDR2 YYREEE (reference sequence). Losses at the gene ends were 1 base for V and 6 bases for J; bases not matched to a gene: 11. The CDR3 is 16 amino acids. The CDR3 protein is CASSLNSGSRFGEQYF. CDR3 coding DNA: TGTGCCAGCAGCTTGAATAGCGGGAGTAGATTCGGCGAGCAGTACTTC.

This clone was recorded only once. Other DNA sequences in this sample translate to the same CDR3. The rearrangement uses TRBV7-7 and TRBJ2-3; D is perhaps TRBD2 (6 bases). Germline CDR1 reads SSHAT; CDR2 reads FNYEAQ (reference sequence). The CDR3 length is 13 residues. With 5 bases removed from V and 6 bases from J, the gap between germline ends came to 12 bases. CDR3 nucleotide sequence: TGTGCCAGCAGCCGTGACCGGGGGGATACGCAGTATTTT. Its translation is CASSRDRGDTQYF.

The chain is built from TRBV9 and TRBJ1-1, with no clear D. CDR1 is SGDLS and CDR2 is YYNGEE in the germline V gene. CDR3 size: 14 residues. V was pared by 0 bases and J by 0 bases, with 6 bases between. Here the CDR3 reads CASSVGSVNTEAFF. CDR3 in DNA: TGTGCCAGCAGCGTAGGGAGTGTGAACACTGAAGCTTTCTTT.

Points on this clone: Other DNA sequences of this sample code for an identical CDR3. The chain carries TRBV20-1 and TRBJ2-1; TRBD1 or TRBD2 may be the D gene (5 bases each). The ends were cut back, 6 bases at V and 10 bases at J, with 10 bases in the middle. This CDR3 contains 10 residues. Germline lookup yields CDR1 DFQATT and CDR2 SNEGSKA (reference sequence). The CDR3 reads CSAKRGEQFF. CDR3 coding DNA: TGCAGTGCAAAGAGGGGAGAGCAGTTCTTC.

V usage is TRBV7-2 and J usage is TRBJ1-5; D perhaps matches TRBD1 (5 bases). V lost 2 bases and J lost 0, with 11 bases in between. Germline V lookup: CDR1 SGHTA, CDR2 FQGNSA. The CDR3 sequence is 16 residues long. Here the CDR3 DNA reads TGTGCCAGCAGCTTACTGCAGGGAATTAGCAATCAGCCCCAGCATTTT. Translated, it gives CASSLLQGISNQPQHF.

The genes are TRBV28 and TRBJ1-3; D ambiguous. V was pared by 3 bases and J by 0 bases, with 9 bases between. The CDR3 is 15 residues long. Germline V gene data show CDR1 as MDHEN and CDR2 as SYDVKM. CDR3 in DNA: TGTGCCAGCAGTTTCGCGGGCGACTCTGGAAACACCATATATTTT. Protein sequence: CASSFAGDSGNTIYF.

CDR3 protein: CATSRGTWSNQPQHF. CDR3 nucleotides: TGTGCCACCAGCAGAGGGACCTGGAGCAATCAGCCCCAGCATTTT. The genes are TRBV15 and TRBJ1-5; D gene ambiguous. Trimming stripped 1 base from V and 1 base from J, with 8 bases between. This CDR3 is 15 amino acids long. Per the germline V gene, CDR1 is LNHNV and CDR2 is YYDKDF (reference sequence).

The chain is built from TRBV29-1 and TRBJ2-3; D remains ambiguous. The CDR3 contains 14 residues. V was pared by 7 bases and J by 6 bases, with 20 bases between. The germline V gene has CDR1 SQVTM and CDR2 ANQGSEA. CDR3 region: CSGKGSNITDTQYF. CDR3 nucleotide sequence: TGCAGCGGAAAGGGATCTAACATAACTGATACGCAGTATTTT.

This chain connects TRBV11-2 to TRBJ1-5; TRBD1 matches 7 bases. The germline gives CDR1 SGHAT, CDR2 FQNNGV. The CDR3 runs 14 residues. J gave up 6 bases and V 2 bases, and 4 bases lay outside the gene matches. In DNA, the CDR3 is TGTGCCAGCAGCTTATTCCAGGGGGGTCAGCCCCAGCATTTT. Translated: CASSLFQGGQPQHF.